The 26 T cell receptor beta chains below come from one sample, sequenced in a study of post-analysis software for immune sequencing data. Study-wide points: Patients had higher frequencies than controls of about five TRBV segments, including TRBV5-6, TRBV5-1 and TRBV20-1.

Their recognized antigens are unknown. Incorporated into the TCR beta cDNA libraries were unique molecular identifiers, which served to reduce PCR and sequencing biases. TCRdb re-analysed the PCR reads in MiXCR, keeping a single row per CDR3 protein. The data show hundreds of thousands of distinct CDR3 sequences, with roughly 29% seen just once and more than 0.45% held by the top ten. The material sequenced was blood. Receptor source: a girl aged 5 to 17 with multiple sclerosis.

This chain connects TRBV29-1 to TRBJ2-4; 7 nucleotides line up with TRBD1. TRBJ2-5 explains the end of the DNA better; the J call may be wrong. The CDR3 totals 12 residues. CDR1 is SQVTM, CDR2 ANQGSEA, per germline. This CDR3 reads CGAWTGRETQYF. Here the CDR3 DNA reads TGCGGCGCCTGGACAGGCAGAGAGACCCAGTACTTC.

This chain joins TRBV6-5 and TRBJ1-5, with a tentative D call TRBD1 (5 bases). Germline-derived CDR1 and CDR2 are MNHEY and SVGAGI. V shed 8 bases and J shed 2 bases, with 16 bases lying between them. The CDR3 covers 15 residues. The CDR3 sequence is CASGRSWGGNQPQHF. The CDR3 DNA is TGTGCCAGCGGCAGGTCGTGGGGCGGCAATCAGCCCCAGCATTTT.

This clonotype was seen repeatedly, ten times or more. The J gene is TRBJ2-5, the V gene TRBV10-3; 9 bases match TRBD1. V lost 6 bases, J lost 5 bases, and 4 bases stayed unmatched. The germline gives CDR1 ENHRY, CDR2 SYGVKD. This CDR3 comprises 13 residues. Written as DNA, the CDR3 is TGTGCCATCAGGGGACAGGGAGGGGAGACCCAGTACTTC. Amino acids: CAIRGQGGETQYF.

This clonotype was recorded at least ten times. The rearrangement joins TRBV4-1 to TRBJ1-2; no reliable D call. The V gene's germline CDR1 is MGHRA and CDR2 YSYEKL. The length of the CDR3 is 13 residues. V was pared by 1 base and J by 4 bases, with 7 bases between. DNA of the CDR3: TGCGCCAGCAGCCAAGGCTGGCTCTATGGCTACACCTTC. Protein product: CASSQGWLYGYTF.

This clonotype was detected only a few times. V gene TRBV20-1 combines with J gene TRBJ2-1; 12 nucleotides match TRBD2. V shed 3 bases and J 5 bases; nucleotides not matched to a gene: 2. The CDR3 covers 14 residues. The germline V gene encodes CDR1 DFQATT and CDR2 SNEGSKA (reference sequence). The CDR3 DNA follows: TGCAGTGCTAGTCGACTAGCGGGAGACAATGAGCAGTTCTTC. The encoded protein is CSASRLAGDNEQFF.

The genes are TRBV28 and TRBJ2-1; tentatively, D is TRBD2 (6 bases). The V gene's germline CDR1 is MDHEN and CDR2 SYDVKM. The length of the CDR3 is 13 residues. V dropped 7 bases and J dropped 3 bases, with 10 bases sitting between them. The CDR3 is CASTGRVYNEQFF. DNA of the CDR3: TGTGCCAGCACCGGGAGAGTCTACAATGAGCAGTTCTTC. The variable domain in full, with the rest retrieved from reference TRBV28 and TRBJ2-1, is DVKVTQSSRYLVKRTGEKVFLECVQDMDHENMFWYRQDPGLGLRLIYFSYDVKMKEKGDIPEGYSVSREKKERFSLILESASTNQTSMYLCASTGRVYNEQFFGPGTRLTVL.

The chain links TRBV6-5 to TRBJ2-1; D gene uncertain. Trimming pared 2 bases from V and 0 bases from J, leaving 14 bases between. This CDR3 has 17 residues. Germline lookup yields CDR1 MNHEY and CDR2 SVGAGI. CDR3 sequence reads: CASSYLRPLSSYNEQFF. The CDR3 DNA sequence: TGTGCCAGCAGTTACCTTCGCCCGTTGAGCTCCTACAATGAGCAGTTCTTC.

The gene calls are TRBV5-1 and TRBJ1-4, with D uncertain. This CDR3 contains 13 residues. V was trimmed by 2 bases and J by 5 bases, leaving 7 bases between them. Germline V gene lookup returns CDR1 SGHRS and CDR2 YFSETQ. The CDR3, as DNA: TGCGCCAGCAGCTTACAGCAAAATGAAAAACTGTTTTTT. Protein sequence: CASSLQQNEKLFF.

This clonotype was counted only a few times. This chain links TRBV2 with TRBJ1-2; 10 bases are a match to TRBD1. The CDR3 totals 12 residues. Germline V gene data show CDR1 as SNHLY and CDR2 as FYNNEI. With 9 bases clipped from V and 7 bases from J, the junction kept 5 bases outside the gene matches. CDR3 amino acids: CARTGQGVGYTF. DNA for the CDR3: TGTGCCAGGACCGGACAGGGGGTTGGCTACACCTTC.

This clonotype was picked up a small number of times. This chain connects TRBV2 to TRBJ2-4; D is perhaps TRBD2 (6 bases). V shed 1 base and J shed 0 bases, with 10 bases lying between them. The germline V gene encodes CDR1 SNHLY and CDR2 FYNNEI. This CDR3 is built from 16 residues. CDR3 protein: CASSEDLGLAKNIQYF. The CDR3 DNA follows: TGTGCCAGCAGTGAAGATTTGGGACTAGCCAAAAACATTCAGTACTTC.

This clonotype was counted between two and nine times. The CDR3 nucleotides read TGTGCCAGCAGCTGGGACAGGGGTTCCCTCTACGAGCAGTACTTC. Its translation is CASSWDRGSLYEQYF. The V call is TRBV7-2, the J call TRBJ2-7; the match to TRBD1 covers 10 bases. From germline, CDR1 is SGHTA and CDR2 FQGNSA. The length of the CDR3 is 15 residues. Trimming took 4 bases from V and 3 from J; bases not matched to a gene: 6.

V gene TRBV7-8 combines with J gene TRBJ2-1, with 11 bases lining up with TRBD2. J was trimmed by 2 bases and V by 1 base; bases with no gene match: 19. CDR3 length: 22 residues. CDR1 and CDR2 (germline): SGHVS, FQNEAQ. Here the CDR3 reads CASSLDVGPSGRWEWAYNEQFF. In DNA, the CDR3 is TGTGCCAGCAGCTTAGATGTAGGGCCTAGCGGGAGGTGGGAGTGGGCCTACAATGAGCAGTTCTTC.

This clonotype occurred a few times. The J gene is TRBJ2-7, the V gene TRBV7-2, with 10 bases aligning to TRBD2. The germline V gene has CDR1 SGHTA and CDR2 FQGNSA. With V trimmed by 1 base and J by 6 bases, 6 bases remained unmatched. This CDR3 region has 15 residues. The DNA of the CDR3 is TGTGCCAGCAGCTTAGTATTAGCGGGAGGTCGCGAGCAGTACTTC. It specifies CASSLVLAGGREQYF.

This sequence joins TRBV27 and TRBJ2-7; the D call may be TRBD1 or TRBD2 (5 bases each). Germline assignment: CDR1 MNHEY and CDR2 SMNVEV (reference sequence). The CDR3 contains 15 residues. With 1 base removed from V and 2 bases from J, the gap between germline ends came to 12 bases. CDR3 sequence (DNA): TGTGCCAGCAGTTTATTCCTTGGGACCCCCTACGAGCAGTACTTC. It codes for CASSLFLGTPYEQYF.

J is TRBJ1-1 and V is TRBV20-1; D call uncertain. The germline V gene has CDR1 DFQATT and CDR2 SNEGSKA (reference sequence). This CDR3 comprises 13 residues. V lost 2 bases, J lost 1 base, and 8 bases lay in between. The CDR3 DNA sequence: TGCAGTGCTAGAATAGGGCCGAACACTGAAGCTTTCTTT. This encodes CSARIGPNTEAFF.

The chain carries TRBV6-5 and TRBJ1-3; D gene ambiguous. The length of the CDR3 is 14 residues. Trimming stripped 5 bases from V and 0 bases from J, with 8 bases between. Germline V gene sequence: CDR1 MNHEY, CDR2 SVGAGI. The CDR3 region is CASSDDYSGNTIYF. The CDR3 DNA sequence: TGTGCCAGCAGTGACGACTACTCTGGAAACACCATATATTTT.

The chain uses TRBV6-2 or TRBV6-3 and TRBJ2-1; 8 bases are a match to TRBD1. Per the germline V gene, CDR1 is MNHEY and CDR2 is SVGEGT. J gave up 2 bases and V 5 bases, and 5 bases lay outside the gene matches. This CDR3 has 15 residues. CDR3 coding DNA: TGTGCCAGCAGTCAGGGACAGGCAGCCTACAATGAGCAGTTCTTC. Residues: CASSQGQAAYNEQFF.

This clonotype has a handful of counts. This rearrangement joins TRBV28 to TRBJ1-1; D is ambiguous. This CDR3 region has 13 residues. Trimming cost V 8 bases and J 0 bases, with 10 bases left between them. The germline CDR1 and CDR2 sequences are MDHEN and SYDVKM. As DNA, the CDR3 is TGTGCCAGCGCCAGGCAGATGAACACTGAAGCTTTCTTT. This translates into CASARQMNTEAFF.

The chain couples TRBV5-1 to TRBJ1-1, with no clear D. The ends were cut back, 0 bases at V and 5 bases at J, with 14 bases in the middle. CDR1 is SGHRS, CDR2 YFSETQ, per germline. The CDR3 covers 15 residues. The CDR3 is CASSLDSGGPTEAFF. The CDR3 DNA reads TGCGCCAGCAGCTTGGACTCTGGAGGTCCAACTGAAGCTTTCTTT.

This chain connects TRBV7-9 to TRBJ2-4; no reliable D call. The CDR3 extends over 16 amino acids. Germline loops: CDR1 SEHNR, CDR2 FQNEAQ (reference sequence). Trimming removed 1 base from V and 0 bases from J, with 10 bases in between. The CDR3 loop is CASSLGSGVAKNIQYF. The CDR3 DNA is TGTGCCAGCAGCTTAGGATCGGGTGTAGCCAAAAACATTCAGTACTTC.

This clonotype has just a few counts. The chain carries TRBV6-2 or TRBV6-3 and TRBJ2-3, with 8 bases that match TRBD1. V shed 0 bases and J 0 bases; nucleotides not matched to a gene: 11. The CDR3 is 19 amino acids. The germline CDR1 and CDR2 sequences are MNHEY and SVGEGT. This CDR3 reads CASSYSFEDRAPSTDTQYF. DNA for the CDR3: TGTGCCAGCAGTTACTCGTTTGAGGACAGGGCGCCTAGCACAGATACGCAGTATTTT.

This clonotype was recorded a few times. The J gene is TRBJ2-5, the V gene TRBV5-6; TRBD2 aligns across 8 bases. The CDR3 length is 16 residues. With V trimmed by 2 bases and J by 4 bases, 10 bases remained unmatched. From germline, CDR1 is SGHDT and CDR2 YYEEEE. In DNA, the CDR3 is TGTGCCAGCAGCTTCACTACCAGCGGGGGAGGAGAGACCCAGTACTTC. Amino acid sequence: CASSFTTSGGGETQYF.

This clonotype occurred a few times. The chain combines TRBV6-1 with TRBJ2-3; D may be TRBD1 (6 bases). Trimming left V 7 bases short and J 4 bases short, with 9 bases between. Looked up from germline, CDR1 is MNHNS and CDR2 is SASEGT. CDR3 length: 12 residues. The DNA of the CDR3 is TGTGCCAGCACTCAGGGGCCAGATACGCAGTATTTT. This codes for CASTQGPDTQYF.

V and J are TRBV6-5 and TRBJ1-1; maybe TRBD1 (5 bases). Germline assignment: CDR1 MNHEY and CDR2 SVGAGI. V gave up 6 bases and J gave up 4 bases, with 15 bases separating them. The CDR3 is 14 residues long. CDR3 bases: TGTGCCAGCAGCCCCGGGGCTTGGGGCACTGAAGCTTTCTTT. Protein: CASSPGAWGTEAFF.

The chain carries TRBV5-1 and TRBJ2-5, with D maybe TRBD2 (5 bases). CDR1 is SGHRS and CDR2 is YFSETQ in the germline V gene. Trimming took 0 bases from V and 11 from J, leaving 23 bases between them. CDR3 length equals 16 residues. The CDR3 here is CASSLDLRGVLGGQYF. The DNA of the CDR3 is TGCGCCAGCAGCTTGGATTTACGGGGTGTTCTTGGCGGGCAGTACTTC. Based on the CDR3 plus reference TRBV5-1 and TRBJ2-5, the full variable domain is KAGVTQTPRYLIKTRGQQVTLSCSPISGHRSVSWYQQTPGQGLQFLFEYFSETQRNKGNFPGRFSGRQFSNSRSEMNVSTLELGDSALYLCASSLDLRGVLGGQYFGPGTRLLVL.

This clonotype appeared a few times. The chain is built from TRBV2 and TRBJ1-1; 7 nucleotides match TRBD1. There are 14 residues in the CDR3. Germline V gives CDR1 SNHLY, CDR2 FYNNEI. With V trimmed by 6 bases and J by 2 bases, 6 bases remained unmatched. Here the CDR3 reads CASSEGQLNTEAFF. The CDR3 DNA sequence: TGTGCCAGCAGCGAGGGACAGCTTAACACTGAAGCTTTCTTT.